This TCR beta chain was found in a study of graft-versus-host responses after intestinal transplantation. The study's findings and limits: GvH clones were found in recipient marrow; some appeared first in ileum or blood.

TCRdb keeps only in-frame clones here, not all; method: immunoSEQ multiplex PCR. Of tens of thousands of clones detected, about 95% appear once; the ten largest clones hold more than 0.45%. This clone was counted a single time. As yet, its antigen is unknown. This CDR3 has 12 residues. The V gene's germline CDR1 is MGHRA and CDR2 YSYEKL. V lost 3 bases, J lost 14 bases, and 7 bases stayed unmatched. The chain combines TRBV4-1 with TRBJ2-1; 7 bases map to TRBD2. This clonotype was obtained from a human donor who was the organ donor for an intestinal transplant. Sequences were derived from unstimulated CD8+ T cells sorted from spleen or lymph node cells, sampled before transplant. CDR3: CASSHPRGVEFF. CDR3 bases: TGCGCCAGCAGCCACCCACGGGGGGTGGAGTTCTTC.